These 19 T cell receptor beta chains came from one sample sequenced in a study of blood T cell repertoires in COVID-19. Clones were read by immunoSEQ multiplex PCR, and TCRdb kept only the in-frame ones, dropping some. Among approximately 240,000 clones listed, about 90% were seen once. Sequencing was performed on PBMCs or T cells enriched from blood (not recorded which). These receptors were collected from a woman under 40 with acute COVID-19.

The CDR3 nucleotides are TGTGCCAGCAGCCTCAATCAGGGCGAGCAGTTCTTC. Protein: CASSLNQGEQFF. This chain uses TRBV28 with TRBJ2-1; a weak D match, TRBD1 (5 bases). Germline CDR1 and CDR2: MDHEN and SYDVKM. CDR3 length equals 12 residues. The V end lost 6 bases, the J end lost 10 bases, and 13 bases lay between the germline ends.

This chain joins TRBV15 and TRBJ2-3; D unresolved. The V and J ends lost 3 bases and 6 bases respectively, with 7 bases between them. The CDR3 spans 12 residues. Germline V gene lookup returns CDR1 LNHNV and CDR2 YYDKDF (reference sequence). CDR3 residues: CATSSPPDTQYF. In DNA form, the CDR3 reads TGTGCCACCAGCAGTCCTCCCGATACGCAGTATTTT.

This chain links TRBV12-3 or TRBV12-4 with TRBJ1-1; D unresolved. The CDR3 is 13 amino acids. V lost 1 base and J 1 base, leaving 4 bases between the germline ends. For the CDR3, the DNA is TGTGCCAGCAGTTTAGAGAGGAACACTGAAGCTTTCTTT. Its protein product is CASSLERNTEAFF.

The chain couples TRBV6-5 to TRBJ2-1, with D maybe TRBD2 (7 bases). The CDR3 runs 13 residues. Trimming took off 8 bases at V and 3 bases at J, with 11 bases between the two ends. Looked up from germline, CDR1 is MNHEY and CDR2 is SVGAGI. CDR3 loop: CASGGALYNEQFF. For the CDR3, the DNA is TGTGCCAGCGGGGGGGCACTCTACAATGAGCAGTTCTTC.

V is TRBV27 and J is TRBJ2-7; TRBD2 aligns across 13 bases. Germline V gives CDR1 MNHEY, CDR2 SMNVEV (reference sequence). V was clipped by 4 bases and J by 7 bases; unmatched bases: 7. The CDR3 loop spans 15 amino acids. The CDR3: CASSYGLAGALEQYF. For the CDR3, the DNA is TGTGCCAGCAGTTACGGACTAGCGGGAGCGTTGGAGCAGTACTTC.

This clone was detected only a few times. The J gene is TRBJ1-2, the V gene TRBV28, with TRBD1 matching 7 bases. The CDR3 is made up of 13 amino acids. The germline V gene encodes CDR1 MDHEN and CDR2 SYDVKM. V dropped 6 bases and J dropped 7; count of bases not matched to a gene: 8. The CDR3 region is CASRPTGDGGYTF. CDR3 sequence (DNA): TGTGCCAGCAGACCAACAGGGGACGGTGGCTACACCTTC.

The chain combines TRBV18 with TRBJ2-7; tentatively, D is TRBD2 (6 bases). This CDR3 is built from 15 residues. V was clipped by 2 bases and J by 9 bases, with 20 bases between them. Germline V CDR1 and CDR2: KGHSH, LQKENI. Written as DNA, the CDR3 is TGTGCCAGCTCACCAGGGCTAGCGCCGGGGCTAGGGCAGTACTTC. It specifies CASSPGLAPGLGQYF.

This chain joins TRBV3-1 (or the pseudogene TRBV3-2) and TRBJ2-3; D might be TRBD2 (6 bases). Trimming stripped 4 bases from V and 6 bases from J, with 17 bases between. CDR1 LGHDT and CDR2 YNNKEL come from the germline V gene (reference sequence). The CDR3 is 15 amino acids. The CDR3 reads CASSPDAGSGDTQYF. CDR3 in DNA: TGTGCCAGCAGCCCCGATGCGGGGTCAGGGGATACGCAGTATTTT.

This rearrangement joins TRBV19 to TRBJ2-7; tentatively, D is TRBD1 (6 bases). CDR1 is LNHDA, CDR2 SQIVND, per germline (reference sequence). CDR3 length equals 13 residues. The germline V and J ends were trimmed by 4 bases and 2 bases, with 9 bases remaining between them. In DNA form, the CDR3 reads TGTGCCAGTAGTAATCCAGGGGCCTACGAGCAGTACTTC. The encoded protein is CASSNPGAYEQYF. The variable domain in full, with the rest retrieved from reference TRBV19 and TRBJ2-7, is DGGITQSPKYLFRKEGQNVTLSCEQNLNHDAMYWYRQDPGQGLRLIYYSQIVNDFQKGDIAEGYSVSREKKESFPLTVTSAQKNPTAFYLCASSNPGAYEQYFGPGTRLTVT.

This clone was seen a single time. The rearrangement joins TRBV18 to TRBJ2-3; 7 positions match TRBD1. The CDR3 extends over 15 amino acids. The trim removed 3 bases at V and 2 bases at J, leaving 5 bases unmatched. CDR1 KGHSH and CDR2 LQKENI come from the germline V gene. The CDR3 nucleotides are TGTGCCAGCTCACCCAACCAGGGGGACACAGATACGCAGTATTTT. It yields the protein CASSPNQGDTDTQYF.

This clone was picked up a small number of times. V gene TRBV5-5 combines with J gene TRBJ2-1, with 12 bases identical to TRBD2. With 4 bases clipped from V and 7 bases from J, the junction kept 6 bases outside the gene matches. This CDR3 contains 15 residues. Germline CDR1 SGHKS, CDR2 YYEKEE (reference sequence). Here the CDR3 reads CASSGLAGGINEQFF. For the CDR3, the DNA is TGTGCCAGCAGCGGGCTAGCGGGAGGGATAAATGAGCAGTTCTTC.

This rearrangement joins TRBV12-3 or TRBV12-4 to TRBJ1-3, with a weak D call TRBD1 (5 bases). V was cut by 6 bases and J by 7 bases, with 10 bases left in between. The CDR3 covers 12 residues. CDR3 amino acids: CASSQGSNTIYF. The CDR3 nucleotides read TGTGCCAGCAGCCAGGGTAGTAACACCATATATTTT.

The chain carries TRBV6-4 and TRBJ1-2, with D hard to call. The ends were cut back, 2 bases at V and 2 bases at J, with 6 bases in the middle. Per germline, CDR1 MRHNA and CDR2 SNTAGT. The CDR3 runs to 13 residues. CDR3 protein: CASSDGRNYGYTF. In DNA, the CDR3 is TGTGCCAGCAGTGACGGCAGGAACTATGGCTACACCTTC.

The chain has TRBV2 and TRBJ1-5, with D maybe TRBD1 (6 bases). The V gene lost 5 bases and the J gene lost 1 base, with 9 bases spanning the gap. From germline, CDR1 is SNHLY and CDR2 FYNNEI. The CDR3 extends over 14 amino acids. CDR3 bases: TGTGCCAGCAGTCTCGGACAGAGCAATCAGCCCCAGCATTTT. The encoded protein is CASSLGQSNQPQHF.

This clone was observed a handful of times. The chain carries TRBV28 and TRBJ1-2; no reliable D call. This CDR3 has 14 residues. V was trimmed by 5 bases and J by 3 bases, leaving 13 bases between them. Looked up from germline, CDR1 is MDHEN and CDR2 is SYDVKM. CDR3 region: CASSTGRFHYGYTF. The DNA for the CDR3 is TGTGCCAGCAGTACCGGCAGGTTCCACTATGGCTACACCTTC.

This rearrangement joins TRBV7-6 to TRBJ2-7; 9 nucleotides match TRBD2. Looked up from germline, CDR1 is SGHVS and CDR2 is FNYEAQ. V dropped 9 bases and J dropped 7; count of bases not matched to a gene: 10. The CDR3 extends over 13 amino acids. The CDR3 is CASGTSPVGEQYF. In nucleotides, the CDR3 is TGTGCCAGTGGGACTAGCCCCGTGGGAGAGCAGTACTTC.

The V call is TRBV4-1, the J call TRBJ2-7; D might be TRBD1 (5 bases). Trimming took 4 bases from V and 2 from J, leaving 9 bases between them. The CDR3 spans 13 residues. Germline V gene lookup returns CDR1 MGHRA and CDR2 YSYEKL. CDR3 loop: CASSRGQTYEQYF. DNA of the CDR3: TGCGCCAGCAGCCGCGGACAAACCTACGAGCAGTACTTC.

The V and J genes are TRBV2 and TRBJ1-1; 10 nucleotides match TRBD1. Losses at the gene ends were 7 bases for V and 6 bases for J; bases not matched to a gene: 5. Germline assignment: CDR1 SNHLY and CDR2 FYNNEI. The CDR3 has 13 amino acids. Here the CDR3 reads CASTETGGSEAFF. For the CDR3, the DNA is TGTGCCAGCACGGAGACAGGGGGCTCTGAAGCTTTCTTT.

This clone came up a few times. The V and J genes are TRBV28 and TRBJ1-5; 7 bases fit TRBD1. From germline, CDR1 is MDHEN and CDR2 SYDVKM. CDR3 length: 14 residues. Trimming at V came to 6 bases and at J to 7 bases, leaving 9 bases not matched to a gene. CDR3 protein: CASSKTGVGQPQHF. CDR3 nucleotide sequence: TGTGCCAGCAGCAAAACAGGGGTCGGACAGCCCCAGCATTTT.